The clone carrying this TCR beta chain was observed a single time. The data originate from a study of blood T cell repertoires in COVID-19. V was clipped by 2 bases and J by 5 bases; unmatched bases: 14. The CDR3 has 17 residues. Looked up from germline, CDR1 is SGHDT and CDR2 is YYEEEE. Sequencing was performed with immunoSEQ multiplex PCR; in TCRdb, only in-frame clones are kept and a portion is missing. In the table there are approximately 350,000 clones, around nine tenths of which are singletons. The genes are TRBV5-6 and TRBJ1-1, with TRBD1 identical over 8 bases. The sequenced sample consisted of peripheral blood. This clonotype was obtained from a woman aged 60-75 years with COVID-19, enrolled during active disease. The DNA of the CDR3 is TGTGCCAGCAGCTTACCAGGGGAGCAGGGGGCGGGGACTGAAGCTTTCTTT. As protein: CASSLPGEQGAGTEAFF.